The 24 T cell receptor beta chains below all came from one sample that was sequenced in a study of response to subunit inactivated influenza vaccine. Using its own MiXCR run on the RT-PCR reads, TCRdb lists one record per CDR3 protein. The sample contains 450,000 to 600,000 distinct CDR3 sequences, under 9% of which appear only once. Sequencing was performed on PBMCs from blood, taken roughly 24 months after vaccination. The receptors were gathered from a man aged 45 to 70 who received an inactivated influenza vaccine.

The chain carries TRBV19 and TRBJ1-6; no firm D call. Germline V lookup: CDR1 LNHDA, CDR2 SQIVND (reference sequence). Between the trimmed V and J ends, which lost 10 bases and 7 bases, there was a span of 11 bases. The CDR3 sequence is 12 residues long. CDR3 residues: CATGVSNSPLHF. In DNA form, the CDR3 reads TGTGCCACCGGGGTCTCGAATTCACCCCTCCACTTT.

This clonotype was counted at least ten times. This chain uses TRBV15 with TRBJ2-4, with unresolved D. With 0 bases removed from V and 3 bases from J, the gap between germline ends came to 9 bases. Germline CDR1 and CDR2: LNHNV and YYDKDF (reference sequence). This CDR3 has 15 amino acids. This CDR3 is CATSRDRVGKNIQYF. The CDR3 DNA follows: TGTGCCACCAGCAGAGATAGGGTCGGCAAAAACATTCAGTACTTC. Variable domain in full (rest from reference TRBV15 and TRBJ2-4): DAMVIQNPRYQVTQFGKPVTLSCSQTLNHNVMYWYQQKSSQAPKLLFHYYDKDFNNEADTPDNFQSRRPNTSFCFLDIRSPGLGDTAMYLCATSRDRVGKNIQYFGAGTRLSVL.

This clonotype has more than one count but fewer than ten. The chain links TRBV4-2 to TRBJ2-3, with 10 bases matching TRBD2. This CDR3 is built from 15 residues. V shed 0 bases, J shed 9 bases, and the junction held 6 bases outside the gene matches. Per germline, CDR1 LGHNA and CDR2 YNFKEQ. The CDR3 region has the DNA TGTGCCAGCAGCCAAGACGCTAGCGGGAGTTGGACGCAGTATTTT. Translated: CASSQDASGSWTQYF.

The sample holds many counts of this clonotype. The J gene is TRBJ2-5, the V gene TRBV28, with 11 bases lining up with TRBD2. CDR1 is MDHEN and CDR2 is SYDVKM in the germline V gene. The CDR3 runs to 15 residues. V was pared by 5 bases and J by 3 bases, with 5 bases of the junction left unmatched. The CDR3 loop is CASSGEGLAEETQYF. CDR3 nucleotides: TGTGCCAGCAGTGGGGAGGGACTAGCGGAAGAGACCCAGTACTTC.

The chain carries TRBV25-1 and TRBJ2-7, with D perhaps TRBD1 (6 bases). This CDR3 has 13 residues. The germline V and J ends were trimmed by 3 bases and 5 bases, with 11 bases remaining between them. From germline, CDR1 is MGHDK and CDR2 SYGVNS. The CDR3: CASSDTGLDEQYF. The CDR3 nucleotides are TGTGCCAGCAGTGACACAGGGCTCGACGAGCAGTACTTC.

This clonotype was seen ten or more times. V is TRBV20-1 and J is TRBJ1-5; 7 positions match TRBD1. The CDR3 runs 17 residues. Germline lookup yields CDR1 DFQATT and CDR2 SNEGSKA (reference sequence). Unmatched junction bases numbered 12, after V lost 0 bases and J lost 4 bases. The CDR3 DNA reads TGCAGTGCTAGAGAGATTACAGGGGCCATTGAAAATCAGCCCCAGCATTTT. Translating gives CSAREITGAIENQPQHF.

This clonotype was observed a handful of times. The J gene is TRBJ1-2, the V gene TRBV7-8, with no clear D. Looked up from germline, CDR1 is SGHVS and CDR2 is FQNEAQ. V was trimmed by 2 bases and J by 1 base, leaving 8 bases between them. This CDR3 region has 14 residues. The chain's CDR3 is CASSLWGINYGYTF. CDR3 bases: TGTGCCAGCAGCTTATGGGGTATTAACTATGGCTACACCTTC.

Many counts were recorded for this clonotype. The chain carries TRBV4-1 and TRBJ2-2; 10 nucleotides align to TRBD2. Germline CDR1 reads MGHRA; CDR2 reads YSYEKL. This CDR3 has 17 residues. V dropped 1 base and J dropped 4; count of bases not matched to a gene: 6. The CDR3 here is CASSQALAGVGTGELFF. CDR3 DNA: TGCGCCAGCAGCCAAGCCCTAGCGGGAGTCGGCACCGGGGAGCTGTTTTTT.

The chain couples TRBV18 to TRBJ2-5; D unresolved. V shed 6 bases and J shed 5 bases, with 16 bases lying between them. The germline gives CDR1 KGHSH, CDR2 LQKENI. The CDR3 extends over 14 amino acids. CDR3 DNA sequence: TGTGCCAGCTCGCCTTCTTACGGCCGGGAGACCCAGTACTTC. Protein sequence: CASSPSYGRETQYF.

This clonotype was recorded a few times. This chain uses TRBV7-9 with TRBJ2-2, with 9 nucleotides matching TRBD2. With V trimmed by 3 bases and J by 6 bases, 8 bases remained unmatched. CDR3 length: 16 residues. From germline, CDR1 is SEHNR and CDR2 FQNEAQ (reference sequence). The CDR3 loop is CASSLGSGSKSGELFF. Written as DNA, the CDR3 is TGTGCCAGCAGCTTGGGTAGCGGGAGTAAGTCCGGGGAGCTGTTTTTT.

This clonotype was observed many times. This sequence joins TRBV10-3 and TRBJ2-1; 7 bases agree with TRBD2. This CDR3 is built from 14 residues. V shed 6 bases and J 13 bases; nucleotides not matched to a gene: 15. The germline CDR1 and CDR2 sequences are ENHRY and SYGVKD. The CDR3 region has the DNA TGTGCCATCAGCCCACCGGCGGGAGCTGCAAGACAGTTCTTC. This translates into CAISPPAGAARQFF.

CDR3 sequence (DNA): TGTGCCAGCAGCGGGGGACTAGCGAGGGAGACCCAGTACTTC. This codes for CASSGGLARETQYF. The chain is built from TRBV9 and TRBJ2-5; 10 nucleotides align to TRBD2. Trimming cost V 3 bases and J 5 bases; bases outside gene matches: 4. Germline values: CDR1 SGDLS, CDR2 YYNGEE. The CDR3 extends over 14 amino acids.

V and J are TRBV6-2 or TRBV6-3 and TRBJ2-7; tentative D call: TRBD1 (6 bases). The CDR3 consists of 13 residues. CDR1 MNHEY and CDR2 SVGEGT come from the germline V gene. The V gene lost 4 bases and the J gene lost 3 bases, with 10 bases spanning the gap. The CDR3 nucleotides are TGTGCCAGCAGTTTCTACAGGGACTACGAGCAGTACTTC. Translation gives CASSFYRDYEQYF.

Many counts were recorded for this clonotype. V gene TRBV20-1 combines with J gene TRBJ1-5, with a possible D match to TRBD1 (5 bases). Trimming removed 5 bases from V and 7 bases from J, with 12 bases in between. Germline V CDR1 and CDR2: DFQATT, SNEGSKA (reference sequence). The CDR3 runs 12 residues. The CDR3 DNA is TGCAGTGCTGCCTCGGGGGACCAGCCCCAGCATTTT. The encoded protein is CSAASGDQPQHF.

This clonotype was recorded at least ten times. The V call is TRBV7-2, the J call TRBJ1-2, with 7 bases fitting TRBD1. The CDR3 length is 13 residues. The V and J ends lost 5 bases and 7 bases, in that order; junction bases with no gene match: 7. Germline V gene sequence: CDR1 SGHTA, CDR2 FQGNSA. The CDR3 region is CASSPSQGGGYTF. In DNA, the CDR3 is TGTGCCAGCAGCCCCTCTCAGGGGGGTGGCTACACCTTC.

This clonotype was observed a few times. The chain joins TRBV6-6 to TRBJ1-1, with no clear D. CDR3 length: 13 amino acids. CDR1 is MNHNY, CDR2 SVGAGI, per germline (reference sequence). The V and J ends lost 7 bases and 0 bases respectively, with 9 bases between them. In DNA, the CDR3 is TGTGCCAGCACCCCCAGGCTGAACACTGAAGCTTTCTTT. This gives the protein CASTPRLNTEAFF.

The sample holds a few counts of this clonotype. This chain links TRBV9 with TRBJ2-7, with 10 bases fitting TRBD2. CDR3 length equals 13 residues. V lost 8 bases to trimming and J lost 6 bases; unmatched junction nucleotides: 8. The germline V gene has CDR1 SGDLS and CDR2 YYNGEE. The CDR3 nucleotides are TGTGCCAGTGCTAGCGGGGGCCTGGGCGAGCAGTACTTC. This sequence encodes CASASGGLGEQYF. The full variable domain, its missing parts supplied by reference TRBV9 and TRBJ2-7, is DSGVTQTPKHLITATGQRVTLRCSPRSGDLSVYWYQQSLDQGLQFLIQYYNGEERAKGNILERFSAQQFPDLHSELNLSSLELGDSALYFCASASGGLGEQYFGPGTRLTVT.

This clonotype was seen ten or more times. The chain carries TRBV28 and TRBJ2-1; no firm D call. Trimming stripped 5 bases from V and 13 bases from J, with 15 bases between. The CDR3 has 12 residues. Germline assignment: CDR1 MDHEN and CDR2 SYDVKM. As DNA, the CDR3 is TGTGCCAGCAGTCGGACCCCCGTTGACCAGTTCTTC. It codes for CASSRTPVDQFF.

This clonotype was observed many times. J is TRBJ1-2 and V is TRBV6-6; 7 nucleotides align to TRBD1. The CDR3 is 13 amino acids. Germline CDR1 MNHNY, CDR2 SVGAGI (reference sequence). Trimming took 6 bases from V and 3 from J; bases not matched to a gene: 4. DNA for the CDR3: TGTGCCAGCAGAGTCGACAGGGACTATGGCTACACCTTC. Translated: CASRVDRDYGYTF.

Remarks on this clonotype: Possible read error: a much larger clone is one base away. The chain links TRBV20-1 to TRBJ2-3; the match to TRBD2 covers 7 bases. In germline, CDR1 is DFQATT, CDR2 SNEGSKA (reference sequence). The CDR3 spans 14 residues. Trimming cost V 6 bases and J 4 bases; bases outside gene matches: 10. The chain's CDR3 is CSARGLLASDTQYF. For the CDR3, the DNA is TGCAGTGCGCGCGGCCTACTAGCGTCAGATACGCAGTATTTT.

This clonotype was counted many times. The rearrangement uses TRBV6-2 or TRBV6-3 and TRBJ2-3; D perhaps matches TRBD2 (5 bases). V dropped 2 bases and J dropped 9 bases, with 15 bases sitting between them. Per the germline V gene, CDR1 is MNHEY and CDR2 is SVGEGT. There are 14 residues in the CDR3. CDR3 region: CASSYLATGKTQYF. The CDR3 nucleotides read TGTGCCAGCAGTTACCTGGCCACGGGGAAGACGCAGTATTTT.

This clonotype was detected a few times. This chain connects TRBV7-8 to TRBJ1-6, with 7 positions matching TRBD1. Germline CDR1 and CDR2: SGHVS and FQNEAQ. With 5 bases clipped from V and 5 bases from J, the junction kept 12 bases outside the gene matches. This CDR3 has 17 amino acids. The DNA of the CDR3 is TGTGCCAGCAGCCCTTGGATTACGACAGGGAATAATTCACCCCTCCACTTT. Translated: CASSPWITTGNNSPLHF.

The genes are TRBV29-1 and TRBJ2-1; TRBD1 agrees at 9 bases. The CDR3 loop spans 13 amino acids. Trimming at V came to 5 bases and at J to 9 bases, leaving 8 bases not matched to a gene. Germline CDR1 and CDR2: SQVTM and ANQGSEA. CDR3 protein: CSVRDRGNGEQFF. The CDR3 coding sequence is TGCAGCGTTCGCGACAGGGGGAATGGTGAGCAGTTCTTC.

The chain has TRBV7-9 and TRBJ1-6; possibly TRBD1 for D (6 bases). Trimming left V 4 bases short and J 10 bases short, with 17 bases between. Germline V lookup: CDR1 SEHNR, CDR2 FQNEAQ (reference sequence). CDR3 length equals 15 residues. The CDR3 sequence is CASSSQGGLGSPLHF. CDR3 coding DNA: TGTGCCAGCAGCTCCCAAGGGGGTCTAGGATCACCCCTCCACTTT.